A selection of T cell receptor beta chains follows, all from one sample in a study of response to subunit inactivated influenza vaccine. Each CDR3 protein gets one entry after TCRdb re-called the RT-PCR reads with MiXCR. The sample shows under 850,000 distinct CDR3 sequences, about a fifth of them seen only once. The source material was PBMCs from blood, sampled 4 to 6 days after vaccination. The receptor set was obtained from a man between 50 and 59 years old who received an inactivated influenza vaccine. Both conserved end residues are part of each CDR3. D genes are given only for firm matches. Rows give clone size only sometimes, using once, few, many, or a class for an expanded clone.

CDR3 DNA: TGTGCCAGCAGCCGGGACACCGGATCGTGGCCCCAGCATTTT
CDR3 protein: CASSRDTGSWPQHF
D gene: .
clone size: once
J gene: TRBJ1-5
V gene: TRBV7-9

CDR3 DNA: TGTGCCAGCACCCTAGCCGGGACAGGGACAGCAGAGACCCAGTACTTC
CDR3 protein: CASTLAGTGTAETQYF
D gene: TRBD1
clone size: few
J gene: TRBJ2-5
V gene: TRBV7-2

CDR3 DNA: TGTGCCAGCAGCTTAAAGATAAGAACTATTAACACCGGGGAGCTGTTTTTT
CDR3 protein: CASSLKIRTINTGELFF
D gene: .
clone size: .
J gene: TRBJ2-2
V gene: TRBV7-8

CDR3 DNA: TGCAGCGGGGGCCGCGACCGGACAGCGCAGTACTTC
CDR3 protein: CSGGRDRTAQYF
D gene: .
clone size: few
J gene: TRBJ2-7
V gene: TRBV29-1

CDR3 DNA: TGCAGTGCTAGAGATGGGACAGGGGACCAGCCCCAGCATTTT
CDR3 protein: CSARDGTGDQPQHF
D gene: TRBD1
clone size: few
J gene: TRBJ1-5
V gene: TRBV20-1

CDR3 DNA: TGCAGTGCCACTAGCGGGGAACTCACAGATACGCAGTATTTT
CDR3 protein: CSATSGELTDTQYF
D gene: TRBD2
clone size: .
J gene: TRBJ2-3
V gene: TRBV20-1

CDR3 DNA: TGTGCCAGCAGCTTCCGACAGGGTGTAAACACTGAAGCTTTCTTT
CDR3 protein: CASSFRQGVNTEAFF
D gene: TRBD1
clone size: .
J gene: TRBJ1-1
V gene: TRBV3-1

CDR3 DNA: TGTGCCAGCAGTTACCTCCTAGCATTGATCAATGAGCAGTTCTTC
CDR3 protein: CASSYLLALINEQFF
D gene: .
clone size: .
J gene: TRBJ2-1
V gene: TRBV6-2/TRBV6-3

CDR3 DNA: TGCGCCAGCAGCCAAACAGGGGGTGCCCTCTTAGCCAAAAACATTCAGTACTTC
CDR3 protein: CASSQTGGALLAKNIQYF
D gene: TRBD1
clone size: .
J gene: TRBJ2-4
V gene: TRBV5-1

CDR3 DNA: TGCGCCAGCAGCTTGGGGGGACGACCCCACGAGCAGTACTTC
CDR3 protein: CASSLGGRPHEQYF
D gene: .
clone size: many
J gene: TRBJ2-7
V gene: TRBV5-1

CDR3 DNA: TGTGCCAGCAGTTCTCTAGCGGGGTTCACCGGGGAGCTGTTTTTT
CDR3 protein: CASSSLAGFTGELFF
D gene: TRBD2
clone size: many
J gene: TRBJ2-2
V gene: TRBV12-3/TRBV12-4

CDR3 DNA: TGTGCCAGCAGTATTTGGGGATGGTTGGGGGAAAACTATGGCTACACCTTC
CDR3 protein: CASSIWGWLGENYGYTF
D gene: .
clone size: few
J gene: TRBJ1-2
V gene: TRBV12-3/TRBV12-4

CDR3 DNA: TGCGCCAGCAGTCAATCTAGGACAGCGTCTAATTCACCCCTCCACTTT
CDR3 protein: CASSQSRTASNSPLHF
D gene: .
clone size: many
J gene: TRBJ1-6
V gene: TRBV23-1

CDR3 DNA: TGTGCCACGTCGAGGGGGACTAGCGGGGATTGGTTCCAAGAGACCCAGTACTTC
CDR3 protein: CATSRGTSGDWFQETQYF
D gene: TRBD2
clone size: few
J gene: TRBJ2-5
V gene: TRBV10-3

CDR3 DNA: TGCGCCAGCAGCCAAGAGTCAGGAAGATTTGGCTACACCTTC
CDR3 protein: CASSQESGRFGYTF
D gene: .
clone size: .
J gene: TRBJ1-2
V gene: TRBV4-3

CDR3 DNA: TGCGCCAGCAGCCAAGATTACAGCTTCGCTTCCTACGAGCAGTACTTC
CDR3 protein: CASSQDYSFASYEQYF
D gene: .
clone size: .
J gene: TRBJ2-7
V gene: TRBV4-3

CDR3 DNA: TGTGCCAGCACCCCCCGGACACCGAACACCGGGGAGCTGTTTTTT
CDR3 protein: CASTPRTPNTGELFF
D gene: .
clone size: .
J gene: TRBJ2-2
V gene: TRBV12-3/TRBV12-4

CDR3 DNA: TGTGCCAGCAGTCCCGCGACAGGGGGCTCCTACGAGCAGTACTTC
CDR3 protein: CASSPATGGSYEQYF
D gene: TRBD1
clone size: few
J gene: TRBJ2-7
V gene: TRBV12-3/TRBV12-4

CDR3 DNA: TGTGCCAGCAGCGTTATTTCCCTTCGGGGCCAAGAGACCCAGTACTTC
CDR3 protein: CASSVISLRGQETQYF
D gene: .
clone size: many
J gene: TRBJ2-5
V gene: TRBV7-9

CDR3 DNA: TGCAGTGCAAGAGGGCAGGGCCAAGAGACCCAGTACTTC
CDR3 protein: CSARGQGQETQYF
D gene: .
clone size: few
J gene: TRBJ2-5
V gene: TRBV20-1

CDR3 DNA: TGTGCCAGCAGCATTACTAGCGATACGCAGTATTTT
CDR3 protein: CASSITSDTQYF
D gene: .
clone size: .
J gene: TRBJ2-3
V gene: TRBV7-2

CDR3 DNA: TGTGCCAGCAGTCCCCGGGACAGGGGCAAGACCCAGTACTTC
CDR3 protein: CASSPRDRGKTQYF
D gene: TRBD1
clone size: .
J gene: TRBJ2-5
V gene: TRBV12-3/TRBV12-4

CDR3 DNA: TGCAGCGTCCTAGTTTCGGTCACCGGGGAGCTGTTTTTT
CDR3 protein: CSVLVSVTGELFF
D gene: .
clone size: .
J gene: TRBJ2-2
V gene: TRBV29-1

CDR3 DNA: TGTGCCAGCAGTCTTTCTAGCGGGACCTCCTACGAGCAGTACTTC
CDR3 protein: CASSLSSGTSYEQYF
D gene: TRBD2
clone size: many
J gene: TRBJ2-7
V gene: TRBV7-2

CDR3 DNA: TGCGCCAGCAGCCAAACCCCCGGGACAGCTAGCACAGATACGCAGTATTTT
CDR3 protein: CASSQTPGTASTDTQYF
D gene: TRBD1
clone size: many
J gene: TRBJ2-3
V gene: TRBV4-3

CDR3 DNA: TGCAGCGTTGCTATCCTTCTAGACAGGGCTTGGACAGATACGCAGTATTTT
CDR3 protein: CSVAILLDRAWTDTQYF
D gene: TRBD1
clone size: few
J gene: TRBJ2-3
V gene: TRBV29-1

CDR3 DNA: TGCGCCAGCAGCTTCGGCAAGTACCAAGAGACCCAGTACTTC
CDR3 protein: CASSFGKYQETQYF
D gene: .
clone size: few
J gene: TRBJ2-5
V gene: TRBV5-1

CDR3 DNA: TGTGCCAGCAGCCTTTCTCAGACAGGCTTCCGAGAGACCCAGTACTTC
CDR3 protein: CASSLSQTGFRETQYF
D gene: .
clone size: few
J gene: TRBJ2-5
V gene: TRBV11-2

CDR3 DNA: TGCAGTGCTAGATGGGTAGGTAGCGGGAGCGATGAGCAGTTCTTC
CDR3 protein: CSARWVGSGSDEQFF
D gene: TRBD2
clone size: .
J gene: TRBJ2-1
V gene: TRBV20-1

CDR3 DNA: TGCAGTGCTAGGGGTGGGGTAGATGAGCAGTTCTTC
CDR3 protein: CSARGGVDEQFF
D gene: .
clone size: .
J gene: TRBJ2-1
V gene: TRBV20-1

CDR3 DNA: TGTGCCAGCAGCCACCCATTGGGACAGGGGCCGCACAATGAGCAGTTCTTC
CDR3 protein: CASSHPLGQGPHNEQFF
D gene: TRBD1
clone size: .
J gene: TRBJ2-1
V gene: TRBV4-2

CDR3 DNA: TGTGCCACCAGCAGAATAGCGGGGGAAGGCCAAGAGACCCAGTACTTC
CDR3 protein: CATSRIAGEGQETQYF
D gene: TRBD2
clone size: .
J gene: TRBJ2-5
V gene: TRBV15

CDR3 DNA: TGTGCAAGTCGCTTAACCGACAGGGGCGAGCAGTACTTC
CDR3 protein: CASRLTDRGEQYF
D gene: .
clone size: .
J gene: TRBJ2-7
V gene: TRBV12-2